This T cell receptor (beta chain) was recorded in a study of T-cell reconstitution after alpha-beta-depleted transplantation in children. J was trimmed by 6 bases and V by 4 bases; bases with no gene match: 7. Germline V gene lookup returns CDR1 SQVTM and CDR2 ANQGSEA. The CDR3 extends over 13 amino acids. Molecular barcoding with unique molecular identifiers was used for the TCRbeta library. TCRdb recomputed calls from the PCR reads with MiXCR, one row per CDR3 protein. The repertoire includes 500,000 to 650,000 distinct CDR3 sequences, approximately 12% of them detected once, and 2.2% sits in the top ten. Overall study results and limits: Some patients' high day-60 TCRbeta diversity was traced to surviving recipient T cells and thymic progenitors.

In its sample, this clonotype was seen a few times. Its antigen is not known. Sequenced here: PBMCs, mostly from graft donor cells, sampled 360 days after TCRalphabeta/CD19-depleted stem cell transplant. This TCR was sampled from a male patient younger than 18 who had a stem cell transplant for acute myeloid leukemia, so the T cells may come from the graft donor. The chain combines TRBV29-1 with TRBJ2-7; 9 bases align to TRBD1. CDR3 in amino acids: CSVGDRVFGEQYF. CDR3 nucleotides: TGCAGCGTTGGGGACAGGGTATTTGGCGAGCAGTACTTC.